This is a list of T cell receptor beta chains from one sample in a study of T cells after yellow fever vaccination. TCRdb recomputed calls from the 5' RACE reads with MiXCR, one row per CDR3 protein. Among approximately 69,000 distinct CDR3 sequences listed, around 6.2% were seen once. The sequences come from CD4+ T cells sorted from PBMCs, collected roughly 15 days after the first yellow fever vaccination. These receptors came from a man in his late teens or twenties who received the YFV17D yellow fever vaccine. Both conserved end residues are part of each CDR3. A D gene is named only where the DNA matches it firmly. The size of a clone is reported for some rows only, either as once, few or many, or as a class for expanded clones.

.	TRBV5-5	many	TRBJ2-7	CASSLAGSIAYEQYF	TGTGCCAGCAGCTTGGCTGGGAGCATCGCGTACGAGCAGTACTTC
TRBD2	TRBV12-3/TRBV12-4	many	TRBJ2-7	CASRKAGSSYEQYF	TGTGCCAGCAGAAAAGCGGGATCCTCCTACGAGCAGTACTTC
TRBD1	TRBV5-4	.	TRBJ2-5	CASSSGTGAPGETQYF	TGTGCCAGCAGCTCCGGGACAGGGGCTCCCGGAGAGACCCAGTACTTC
.	TRBV2	many	TRBJ1-5	CASSSDPNQPQHF	TGTGCCAGCTCGTCGGACCCTAATCAGCCCCAGCATTTT
.	TRBV7-3	many	TRBJ1-6	CASRAGGEESPLHF	TGTGCCAGCAGGGCGGGGGGGGAAGAATCACCCCTCCACTTT
TRBD2	TRBV20-1	many	TRBJ2-2	CSARFPSGGMTTYTGELFF	TGCAGTGCTAGATTTCCTAGCGGGGGGATGACTACCTACACCGGGGAGCTGTTTTTT
.	TRBV12-3/TRBV12-4	many	TRBJ2-5	CASCSYGLGETQYF	TGTGCCAGCTGTTCTTACGGTCTGGGGGAGACCCAGTACTTC
TRBD1	TRBV9	many	TRBJ2-5	CASSRTGNKRETQYF	TGTGCCAGCAGCAGGACAGGGAATAAGCGAGAGACCCAGTACTTC
.	TRBV6-5	many	TRBJ2-5	CASSYTAVQETQYF	TGTGCCAGCAGTTATACGGCAGTCCAAGAGACCCAGTACTTC
TRBD2	TRBV5-1	many	TRBJ2-7	CASSFLAGGYYEQYF	TGCGCCAGCAGCTTTCTGGCGGGGGGATACTACGAGCAGTACTTC